The sequence of this T cell receptor (beta chain) was determined in a study of early T cells in non-severe SARS-CoV-2 infection. V was pared by 5 bases and J by 6 bases, with 14 bases between. The CDR3 spans 14 residues. Germline loops: CDR1 SGHTA, CDR2 FQGNSA. This clonotype was recorded at least ten times. Via MiXCR, TCRdb re-called the 5' RACE reads, giving one row per CDR3 protein. The sample contains under 80,000 distinct CDR3 sequences, around a tenth of which appear only once. The specimen was whole blood. This sequence joins TRBV7-2 and TRBJ2-1; D is unresolved. The clonotype comes from an adult who was a healthcare worker with PCR-confirmed SARS-CoV-2 infection or an uninfected control (not recorded which). The CDR3 loop is CASSLQSAVNEQFF. CDR3 DNA sequence: TGTGCCAGCAGCCTCCAATCGGCGGTCAATGAGCAGTTCTTC. Filled out from reference TRBV7-2 and TRBJ2-1, the complete variable domain reads GAGVSQSPSNKVTEKGKDVELRCDPISGHTALYWYRQSLGQGLEFLIYFQGNSAPDKSGLPSDRFSAERTGGSVSTLTIQRTQQEDSAVYLCASSLQSAVNEQFFGPGTRLTVL.